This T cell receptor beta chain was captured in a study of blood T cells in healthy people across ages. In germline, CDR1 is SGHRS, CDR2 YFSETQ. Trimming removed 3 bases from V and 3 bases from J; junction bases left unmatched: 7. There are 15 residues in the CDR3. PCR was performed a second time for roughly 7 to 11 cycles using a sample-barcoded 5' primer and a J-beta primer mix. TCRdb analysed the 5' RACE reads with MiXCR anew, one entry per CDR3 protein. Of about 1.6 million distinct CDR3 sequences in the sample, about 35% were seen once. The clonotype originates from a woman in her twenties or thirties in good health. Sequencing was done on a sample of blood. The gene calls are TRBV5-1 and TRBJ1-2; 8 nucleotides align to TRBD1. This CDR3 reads CASSWDRTEYYGYTF. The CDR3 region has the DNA TGCGCCAGCAGCTGGGACAGGACCGAGTACTATGGCTACACCTTC.